These T cell receptor beta chains were read from a single sample in a study of blood T cell repertoires in COVID-19. Repertoires were generated with immunoSEQ multiplex PCR, while TCRdb's copy carries only in-frame clones and drops some. This table has over 150,000 clones, approximately 85% appearing once. Input material: PBMCs or T cells enriched from blood (not recorded which). The receptors stem from a middle-aged man who had recovered from COVID-19. The CDR3 runs from the conserved cysteine through the conserved F or W. The D gene is left open where the match is weak. Clone size is given for some rows only: seen once, a few or many times, or a class if the clone is expanded.

size: NA; D: NA; J: TRBJ1-2; V: TRBV28; DNA: TGTGCCAGCAGTTTACAGACAGTCTATGGCTACACCTTC; CDR3: CASSLQTVYGYTF
size: once; D: NA; J: TRBJ2-2; V: TRBV19; DNA: TGTGCCAGTACCCCCTGGGCGGTAGGACACTCAGCGAACACCGGGGAGCTGTTTTTT; CDR3: CASTPWAVGHSANTGELFF
size: NA; D: NA; J: TRBJ1-3; V: TRBV2; DNA: TGTGCCAGCAGTGAAGCGGGCTGGAAGAGCTCTGGAAACACCATATATTTT; CDR3: CASSEAGWKSSGNTIYF
size: NA; D: NA; J: TRBJ2-3; V: TRBV29-1; DNA: TGCAGCGTGGGAAGTACAGGTTACACAGATACGCAGTATTTT; CDR3: CSVGSTGYTDTQYF
size: NA; D: NA; J: TRBJ2-5; V: TRBV5-1; DNA: TGCGCCAGCAGCTTGTCCTCAAGGGGCTGTAGAGAGACCCAGTACTTC; CDR3: CASSLSSRGCRETQYF
size: NA; D: NA; J: TRBJ1-2; V: TRBV6-5; DNA: TGTGCCAGCAGTTATTCAACGAGGGCTGAGGGCTACACCTTC; CDR3: CASSYSTRAEGYTF
size: NA; D: NA; J: TRBJ2-7; V: TRBV6-5; DNA: TGTGCCAGCAGCCCCGTAGGGGCGGGGGAGCAGTACTTC; CDR3: CASSPVGAGEQYF
size: few; D: NA; J: TRBJ2-7; V: TRBV5-1; DNA: TGCGCCAGCAGCCCCGGCCGAGGGTCCCACGAGCAGTACTTC; CDR3: CASSPGRGSHEQYF
size: NA; D: TRBD1; J: TRBJ1-5; V: TRBV3-1/TRBV3-2; DNA: TGTGCCAGCAGCCAAGGACAGGGTGCGAGTCAGCCCCAGCATTTT; CDR3: CASSQGQGASQPQHF
size: NA; D: NA; J: TRBJ2-7; V: TRBV5-1; DNA: TGCGCCAGCAGCTTGGGGGACATATACGAGCAGTACTTC; CDR3: CASSLGDIYEQYF
size: NA; D: NA; J: TRBJ2-2; V: TRBV7-9; DNA: TGTGCCAGCAGCGCAAGGGGTCCGGGCCCTTCTGGCACCGGGGAGCTGTTTTTT; CDR3: CASSARGPGPSGTGELFF
size: NA; D: NA; J: TRBJ1-1; V: TRBV11-2; DNA: TGTGCCAGCAGCTTAATCTCGTTGACTGAAGCTTTCTTT; CDR3: CASSLISLTEAFF
size: NA; D: NA; J: TRBJ2-6; V: TRBV5-1; DNA: TGCGCCAGCAGTATGGAGTCCGGGGCCAACGTCCTGACTTTC; CDR3: CASSMESGANVLTF
size: NA; D: TRBD1; J: TRBJ1-2; V: TRBV6-2/TRBV6-3; DNA: TGTGCCAGCAGTGATCAGGGGGCATATGGCTACACCTTC; CDR3: CASSDQGAYGYTF
size: NA; D: TRBD1; J: TRBJ1-1; V: TRBV4-1; DNA: TGCGCCAGTACATCAGGGGGGCACACTGAAGCTTTCTTT; CDR3: CASTSGGHTEAFF
size: NA; D: NA; J: TRBJ2-7; V: TRBV6-4; DNA: TGTGCCAGCGGACAGAGGAAGAACTTC; CDR3: CASGQRKNF
size: NA; D: NA; J: TRBJ2-1; V: TRBV3-1/TRBV3-2; DNA: TGTGCCAGCAGCCAAGCGGGGAGTAATGAGCAGTTCTTC; CDR3: CASSQAGSNEQFF
size: NA; D: NA; J: TRBJ1-1; V: TRBV6-5; DNA: TGTGCCAGCAGATCCCCCCCTTTAACTGAAGCTTTCTTT; CDR3: CASRSPPLTEAFF
size: NA; D: NA; J: TRBJ1-2; V: TRBV4-2; DNA: TGTGCCAGCATGCTGGGAGGGACGGGAGCGGGGTCTGGCTACACCTTC; CDR3: CASMLGGTGAGSGYTF
size: NA; D: TRBD2; J: TRBJ2-2; V: TRBV6-5; DNA: TGTGCCAGCACCCCGGGACTAGCAGTCACCGGGGAGCTGTTTTTT; CDR3: CASTPGLAVTGELFF
size: NA; D: NA; J: TRBJ1-2; V: TRBV7-8; DNA: TGTGCCAGCAGCTTAGGAGGACAGAAAATCGCCTCTAACTATGGCTACACCTTC; CDR3: CASSLGGQKIASNYGYTF
size: NA; D: NA; J: TRBJ2-7; V: TRBV30; DNA: TGTGCCGGGGCTAGGGGGTACGAGCAGTACTTC; CDR3: CAGARGYEQYF
size: NA; D: TRBD2; J: TRBJ2-1; V: TRBV2; DNA: TGTGCCAGCAGTCGTCGACTAGCGGACCACAATGAGCAGTTCTTC; CDR3: CASSRRLADHNEQFF
size: NA; D: TRBD1; J: TRBJ1-1; V: TRBV5-1; DNA: TGCGCCAGCAGCTTGGGAGAAGGGGGCTATGAAGCTTTCTTT; CDR3: CASSLGEGGYEAFF
size: NA; D: NA; J: TRBJ2-1; V: TRBV7-2; DNA: TGTGCCAGCAGCTTAGGGGCAGGGAATGAGCAGTTCTTC; CDR3: CASSLGAGNEQFF
size: NA; D: TRBD1; J: TRBJ1-1; V: TRBV5-1; DNA: TGCGCCAGCAGCGGGACAGATATGAACACTGAAGCTTTCTTT; CDR3: CASSGTDMNTEAFF
size: NA; D: NA; J: TRBJ1-4; V: TRBV10-3; DNA: TGTGCCATCAGTGCCTTGGGGCAGGGACTGTTTTTT; CDR3: CAISALGQGLFF
size: NA; D: TRBD2; J: TRBJ2-5; V: TRBV5-1; DNA: TGCGCCAGCAGCTTGGAGGGGACTAGACAAGAGACCCAGTACTTC; CDR3: CASSLEGTRQETQYF
size: NA; D: NA; J: TRBJ2-7; V: TRBV27; DNA: TGTGCCAGCAGTATAGCGGACTCTTCCTACGAGCAGTACTTC; CDR3: CASSIADSSYEQYF
size: NA; D: NA; J: TRBJ1-2; V: TRBV9; DNA: TGTGCCAGCAGCGATCGGGAGAACTATGGCTACACCTTC; CDR3: CASSDRENYGYTF
size: NA; D: NA; J: TRBJ2-2; V: TRBV5-4; DNA: TGTGCCAGCAGCTTGGACAGGGTGCCCGGGGAGCTGTTTTTT; CDR3: CASSLDRVPGELFF
size: NA; D: NA; J: TRBJ2-7; V: TRBV5-1; DNA: TGCGCCAGCAGCTCAACAGCAGCCGACAGACATTTATACGAGCAGTACTTC; CDR3: CASSSTAADRHLYEQYF
size: NA; D: NA; J: TRBJ2-3; V: TRBV11-2; DNA: TGTGCCAGCAGCCACTTAGGGAGGGGGGAGAACACAGATACGCAGTATTTT; CDR3: CASSHLGRGENTDTQYF
size: NA; D: TRBD1; J: TRBJ2-3; V: TRBV11-2; DNA: TGTGCCAGCAGCTTCGATACCGGGACAGGGTTAAAGGATACGCAGTATTTT; CDR3: CASSFDTGTGLKDTQYF
size: NA; D: NA; J: TRBJ1-1; V: TRBV3-1/TRBV3-2; DNA: TGTGCCAGCAGGCAGGTGAGGGAGAACACTGAAGCTTTCTTT; CDR3: CASRQVRENTEAFF
size: NA; D: NA; J: TRBJ2-1; V: TRBV24-1; DNA: TGTGCCACCAGTGACCCGACAGGAACACCCTACAATGAGCAGTTCTTC; CDR3: CATSDPTGTPYNEQFF
size: NA; D: NA; J: TRBJ1-1; V: TRBV3-1/TRBV3-2; DNA: TGTGCCAGCAGCTCGCTACCTAGGTTTGGCCCTGAAGCTTTCTTT; CDR3: CASSSLPRFGPEAFF
size: NA; D: TRBD2; J: TRBJ2-5; V: TRBV7-2; DNA: TGTGCCAGCAGCCTGGTGGGGCTAGCGGTGGGGGAGACCCAGTACTTC; CDR3: CASSLVGLAVGETQYF
size: NA; D: NA; J: TRBJ2-7; V: TRBV9; DNA: TGTGCCAGCAGCCCCGGGTCGGGGTCGAACGAGCAGTACTTC; CDR3: CASSPGSGSNEQYF
size: NA; D: TRBD1; J: TRBJ2-3; V: TRBV5-6; DNA: TGTGCCAGCAGCTTTCGGACAGGAATGGGAGATACGCAGTATTTT; CDR3: CASSFRTGMGDTQYF
size: NA; D: NA; J: TRBJ2-7; V: TRBV2; DNA: TGTGCCAGCAGTGCCGACGTTCCGGGACTTTCCGGGATGGGCGAGCAGTACTTC; CDR3: CASSADVPGLSGMGEQYF
size: NA; D: TRBD2; J: TRBJ2-5; V: TRBV2; DNA: TGTGCCAGCAGTGAAGCTGCCGGGGGGGAGAGCCAGTACTTC; CDR3: CASSEAAGGESQYF
size: many; D: TRBD1; J: TRBJ1-5; V: TRBV28; DNA: TGTGCCAGCAGTTTGGACAGGTTGGGACAGCCCCAGCATTTT; CDR3: CASSLDRLGQPQHF
size: few; D: NA; J: TRBJ2-7; V: TRBV30; DNA: TGTGCCTGGAGTGCTAGCAGGTACGAGCAGTACTTC; CDR3: CAWSASRYEQYF
size: NA; D: TRBD1; J: TRBJ1-5; V: TRBV27; DNA: TGTGCCAGCAGTCCAGGGGGTAATCAGCCCCAGCATTTT; CDR3: CASSPGGNQPQHF
size: NA; D: NA; J: TRBJ1-5; V: TRBV3-1/TRBV3-2; DNA: TGTGCCAGCAGTCCTTGGACAGACCAGCCCCAGCATTTT; CDR3: CASSPWTDQPQHF
size: NA; D: TRBD1; J: TRBJ2-7; V: TRBV27; DNA: TGTGCCAGCAGTTTAGGACAGGGAGGCGAGCAGTACTTC; CDR3: CASSLGQGGEQYF
size: NA; D: TRBD1; J: TRBJ2-7; V: TRBV28; DNA: TGTGCCAGCAGTACCTCGTCCAGGGGGTACGAGCAGTACTTC; CDR3: CASSTSSRGYEQYF
size: NA; D: NA; J: TRBJ2-7; V: TRBV5-6; DNA: TGTGCCAGCAGCTTGCCAGGCTACGAGCAGTACTTC; CDR3: CASSLPGYEQYF
size: NA; D: NA; J: TRBJ2-1; V: TRBV30; DNA: TGTGCCTGGAGCCGACTAGTCACAAGTGATGAGCAGTTCTTC; CDR3: CAWSRLVTSDEQFF
size: NA; D: TRBD1; J: TRBJ1-2; V: TRBV5-4; DNA: TGTGCCAGCAGCTTGGGGGGACAGGGAAACTATGGCTACACCTTC; CDR3: CASSLGGQGNYGYTF
size: NA; D: TRBD1; J: TRBJ2-3; V: TRBV9; DNA: TGTGCCAGCAGCCCCCAGGGGGGACAGGTGACAGATACGCAGTATTTT; CDR3: CASSPQGGQVTDTQYF
size: NA; D: NA; J: TRBJ2-7; V: TRBV11-3; DNA: TGTGCCAGCAGCTTAGGACGGGATATATTTTTCGACGAGCAGTACTTC; CDR3: CASSLGRDIFFDEQYF
size: NA; D: TRBD1; J: TRBJ1-1; V: TRBV24-1; DNA: TGTGCCACCAGTGATCCAACCGGGACAGGATCTGAAGCTTTCTTT; CDR3: CATSDPTGTGSEAFF
size: NA; D: TRBD2; J: TRBJ2-1; V: TRBV20-1; DNA: TGCAGTGCTAGTATAGGCAGGGAGGGCAGTGAGCAGTTCTTC; CDR3: CSASIGREGSEQFF
size: NA; D: NA; J: TRBJ2-2; V: TRBV19; DNA: TGTGCCAGTAGTATACAGTGGCAGGGTGGCACCGGGGAGCTGTTTTTT; CDR3: CASSIQWQGGTGELFF
size: few; D: NA; J: TRBJ1-3; V: TRBV7-2; DNA: TGTGCCAGCAGCTCGGCAGGGTCAGCACTGTCCAACACCATATATTTT; CDR3: CASSSAGSALSNTIYF
size: once; D: NA; J: TRBJ1-1; V: TRBV28; DNA: TGTGCCAGCAGTCCCCCCCCGGCGGGGAACACTGAAGCTTTCTTT; CDR3: CASSPPPAGNTEAFF
size: few; D: NA; J: TRBJ1-4; V: TRBV6-6; DNA: TGTGCCAGCGGTTCCGGGACAATTAATGAAAAACTGTTTTTT; CDR3: CASGSGTINEKLFF